This T cell receptor beta chain stems from a study of blood T cells in healthy people across ages. Collection of 8.5 to 10 milliliters of peripheral blood was performed for each donor. Alongside a J-beta primer mix, a sample-barcoded 5' primer served in a second PCR lasting roughly 7 to 12 cycles. TCRdb re-called the 5' RACE reads with MiXCR, one entry per CDR3 protein. The sample shows roughly 800,000 distinct CDR3 sequences, 58% of them seen only once. Trimming took 3 bases from V and 10 from J, leaving 17 bases between them. This CDR3 contains 14 residues. Germline values: CDR1 KGHSH, CDR2 LQKENI. J is TRBJ2-3 and V is TRBV18, with D possibly TRBD2 on 6 matching bases. The receptor comes from a man aged 30-40 years in good health. Material: blood. CDR3 sequence: CASSPELARLPQYF. The DNA of the CDR3 is TGTGCCAGCTCACCCGAACTAGCTCGGCTTCCGCAGTATTTT. Looking up the rest from reference TRBV18 and TRBJ2-3 gives the full variable domain: NAGVMQNPRHLVRRRGQEARLRCSPMKGHSHVYWYRQLPEEGLKFMVYLQKENIIDESGMPKERFSAEFPKEGPSILRIQQVVRGDSAAYFCASSPELARLPQYFGPGTRLTVL.